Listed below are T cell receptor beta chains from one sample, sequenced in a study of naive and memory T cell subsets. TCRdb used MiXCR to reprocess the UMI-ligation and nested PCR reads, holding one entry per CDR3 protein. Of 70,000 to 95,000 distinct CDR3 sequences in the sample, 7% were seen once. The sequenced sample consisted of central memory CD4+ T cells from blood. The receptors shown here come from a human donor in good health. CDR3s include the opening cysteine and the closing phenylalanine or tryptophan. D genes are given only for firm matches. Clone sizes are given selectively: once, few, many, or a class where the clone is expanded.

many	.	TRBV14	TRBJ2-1	TGTGCCAGCAGCCAATGGACGGGAGCCCAGACGTACAATGAGCAGTTCTTC	CASSQWTGAQTYNEQFF
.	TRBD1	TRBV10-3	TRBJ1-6	TGTGCCACCGGACAGGGTCCCCTCCACTTT	CATGQGPLHF
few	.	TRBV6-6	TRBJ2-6	TGTGCCAGCAGTTATCTTGGGACGTTGCTCTCTGGGGCCAACGTCCTGACTTTC	CASSYLGTLLSGANVLTF
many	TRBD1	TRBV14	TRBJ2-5	TGTGCCAGCAGCCCCCGTACGGGACAGCAAGAGACCCAGTACTTC	CASSPRTGQQETQYF
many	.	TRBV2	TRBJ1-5	TGTGCCAGCAGTGTTGGGGGTTATAGCAATCAGCCCCAGCATTTT	CASSVGGYSNQPQHF
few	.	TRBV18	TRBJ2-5	TGTGCCAGCTCACCAGGCCGAGTTCCGGAGACCCAGTACTTC	CASSPGRVPETQYF
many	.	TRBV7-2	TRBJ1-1	TGTGCCAGCAGCCGCAATGGGGGGTACGGTGAAGCTTTCTTT	CASSRNGGYGEAFF
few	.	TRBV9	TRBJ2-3	TGTGCCAGCAGCGTAGACAGTAGCACAGATACGCAGTATTTT	CASSVDSSTDTQYF
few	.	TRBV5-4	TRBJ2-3	TGTGCCAGCAGCTTGAAGCTGGGAACAGATACGCAGTATTTT	CASSLKLGTDTQYF
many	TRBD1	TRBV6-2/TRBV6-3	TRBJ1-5	TGTGCCAGCAGTCAAGCAGGGGGGATGAATCAGCCCCAGCATTTT	CASSQAGGMNQPQHF
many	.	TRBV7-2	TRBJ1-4	TGTGCCAGCAGCTCGGTGGGGCGGAGAACTAATGAAAAACTGTTTTTT	CASSSVGRRTNEKLFF
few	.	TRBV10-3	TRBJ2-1	TGTGCCATCAGCAGCTTCGACAATGAGCAGTTCTTC	CAISSFDNEQFF
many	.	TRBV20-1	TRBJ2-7	TGCAGTGCTCGTTGCTTCCTGGACTCCGAGCAGTACTTC	CSARCFLDSEQYF
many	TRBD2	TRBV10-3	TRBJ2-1	TGTGCCATCAGGGGCGGGAGTCTCACCTACAATGAGCAGTTCTTC	CAIRGGSLTYNEQFF
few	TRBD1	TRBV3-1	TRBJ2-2	TGTGCCAGCAGCCAAGACCGGGACAGGGTTGGCACCGGGGAGCTGTTTTTT	CASSQDRDRVGTGELFF
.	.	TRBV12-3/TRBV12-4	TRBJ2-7	TGTGCCAGCAGTTTGTCTATAGGGGCCATAGGGGGGACCAAGCGGCAGTACTTC	CASSLSIGAIGGTKRQYF
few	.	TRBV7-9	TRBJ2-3	TGTGCCAGCAGCTTAGCGGCTACCACAGATACGCAGTATTTT	CASSLAATTDTQYF
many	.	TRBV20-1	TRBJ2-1	TGCAGTGCTAGCTGGCTACGGTCCTACAATGAGCAGTTCTTC	CSASWLRSYNEQFF
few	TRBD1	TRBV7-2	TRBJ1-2	TGTGCCAGCAGCCCAAGGGGGCAACAAGGCTACACCTTC	CASSPRGQQGYTF
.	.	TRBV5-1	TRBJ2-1	TGCGCCAGCGCCCCGGGGGACAGAGCAAGCAATGAGCAGTTCTTC	CASAPGDRASNEQFF
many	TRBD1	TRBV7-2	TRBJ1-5	TGTGCCAGCAGCGGACAGGGGGCCGGGTTCAATCAGCCCCAGCATTTT	CASSGQGAGFNQPQHF
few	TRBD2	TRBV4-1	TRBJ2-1	TGCGCCAGCAGCCTACTAGCGGGAGGGCCAGGTGAGCAGTTCTTC	CASSLLAGGPGEQFF
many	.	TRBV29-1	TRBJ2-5	TGCAGCGTTGAGTACGAGAGCCAAACAGGGTCCCCAATATTC	CSVEYESQTGSPIF
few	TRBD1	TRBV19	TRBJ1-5	TGTGCCAGTCAAGATTCCGGGACAGGGTATCAGCCCCAGCATTTT	CASQDSGTGYQPQHF
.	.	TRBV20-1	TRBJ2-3	TGCAGTGCTAGAGAAGGTGTGGGAACAAATACGCAGTATTTT	CSAREGVGTNTQYF
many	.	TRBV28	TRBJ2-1	TGTGCCAGCAGTGGGACTTGGGAGCAGTTCTTC	CASSGTWEQFF
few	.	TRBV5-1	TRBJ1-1	TGCGCCAGCAGCTTACAGGGTTCCTTCAACACTGAAGCTTTCTTT	CASSLQGSFNTEAFF
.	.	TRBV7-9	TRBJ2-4	TGTGCCAGCAGCTCCAGGGGGGGAGAACCCAAAAACATTCAGTACTTC	CASSSRGGEPKNIQYF
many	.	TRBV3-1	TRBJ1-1	TGTGCCAGCAGCCCCCTTTTAAGAGACGTTGGGGCTTTCTTT	CASSPLLRDVGAFF
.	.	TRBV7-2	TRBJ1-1	TGTGCCAGCAGCTTAGAAATGTTGACCGGAGCTTTCTTT	CASSLEMLTGAFF